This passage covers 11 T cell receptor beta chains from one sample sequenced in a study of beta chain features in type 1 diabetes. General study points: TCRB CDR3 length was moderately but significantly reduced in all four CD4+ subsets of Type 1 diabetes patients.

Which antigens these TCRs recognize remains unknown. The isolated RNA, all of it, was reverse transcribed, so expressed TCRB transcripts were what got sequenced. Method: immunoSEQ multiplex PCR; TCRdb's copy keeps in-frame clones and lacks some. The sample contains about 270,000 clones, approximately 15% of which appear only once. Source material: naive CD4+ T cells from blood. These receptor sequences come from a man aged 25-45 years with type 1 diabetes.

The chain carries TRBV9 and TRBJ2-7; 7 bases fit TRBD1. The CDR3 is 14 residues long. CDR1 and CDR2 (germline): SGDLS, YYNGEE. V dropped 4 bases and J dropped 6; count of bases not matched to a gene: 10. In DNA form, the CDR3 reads TGTGCCAGCAGCACCGGGACAGCCACCACCGAGCAGTACTTC. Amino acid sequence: CASSTGTATTEQYF.

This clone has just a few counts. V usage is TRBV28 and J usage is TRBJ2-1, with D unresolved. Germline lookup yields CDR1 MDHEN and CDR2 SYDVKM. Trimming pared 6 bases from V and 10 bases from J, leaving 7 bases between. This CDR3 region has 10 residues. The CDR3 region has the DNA TGTGCCAGCAGAGGAGCGGAGCAGTTCTTC. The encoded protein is CASRGAEQFF.

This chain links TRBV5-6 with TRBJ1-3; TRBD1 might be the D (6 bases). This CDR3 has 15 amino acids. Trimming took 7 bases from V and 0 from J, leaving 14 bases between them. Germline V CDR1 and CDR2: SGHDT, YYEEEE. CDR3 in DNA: TGTGCCAGCTCGATACAGGGAATCTCTGGAAACACCATATATTTT. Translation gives CASSIQGISGNTIYF.

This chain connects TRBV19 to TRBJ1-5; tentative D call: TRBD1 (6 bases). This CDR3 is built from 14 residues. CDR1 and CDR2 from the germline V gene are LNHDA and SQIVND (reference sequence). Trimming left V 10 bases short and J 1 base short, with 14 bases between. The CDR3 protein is CATSDSLSNQPQHF. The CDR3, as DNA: TGTGCCACCTCGGACAGCCTGAGCAATCAGCCCCAGCATTTT.

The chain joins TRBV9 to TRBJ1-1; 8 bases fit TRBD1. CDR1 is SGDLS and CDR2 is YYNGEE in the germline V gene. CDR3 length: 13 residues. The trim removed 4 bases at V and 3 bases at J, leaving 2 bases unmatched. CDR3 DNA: TGTGCCAGCAGCTCGGACAGGGACACTGAAGCTTTCTTT. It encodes CASSSDRDTEAFF.

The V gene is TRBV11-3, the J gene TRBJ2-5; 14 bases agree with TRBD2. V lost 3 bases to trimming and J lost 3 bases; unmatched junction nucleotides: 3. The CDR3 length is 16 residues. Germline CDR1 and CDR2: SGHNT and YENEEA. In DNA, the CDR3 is TGTGCCAGCAGCTTTGGACTAGCGGGAGGAGAAGAGACCCAGTACTTC. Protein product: CASSFGLAGGEETQYF.

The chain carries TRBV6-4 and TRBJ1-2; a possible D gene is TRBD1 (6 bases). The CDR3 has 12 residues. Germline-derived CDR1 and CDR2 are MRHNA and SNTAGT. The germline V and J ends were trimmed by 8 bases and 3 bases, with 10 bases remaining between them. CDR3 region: CASHDRHYGYTF. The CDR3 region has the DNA TGTGCCAGCCATGACAGGCACTATGGCTACACCTTC.

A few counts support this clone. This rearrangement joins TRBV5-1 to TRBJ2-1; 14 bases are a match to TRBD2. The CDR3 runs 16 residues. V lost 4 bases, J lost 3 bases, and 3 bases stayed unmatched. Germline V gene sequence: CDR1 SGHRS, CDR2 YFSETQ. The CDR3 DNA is TGCGCCAGCAGCCCGGGGACTAGCGGGAGCTACAATGAGCAGTTCTTC. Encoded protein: CASSPGTSGSYNEQFF.

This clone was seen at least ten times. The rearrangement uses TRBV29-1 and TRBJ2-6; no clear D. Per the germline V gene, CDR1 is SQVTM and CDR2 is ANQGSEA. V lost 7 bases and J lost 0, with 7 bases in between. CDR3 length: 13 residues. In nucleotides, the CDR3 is TGCAGCGCTGCAGGCTCTGGGGCCAACGTCCTGACTTTC. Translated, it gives CSAAGSGANVLTF.

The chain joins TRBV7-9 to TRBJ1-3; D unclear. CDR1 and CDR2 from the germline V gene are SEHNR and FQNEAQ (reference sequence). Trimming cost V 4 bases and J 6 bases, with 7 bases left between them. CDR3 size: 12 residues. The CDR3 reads CASSSSINTIYF. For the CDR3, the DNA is TGTGCCAGCAGCTCCTCTATAAACACCATATATTTT.

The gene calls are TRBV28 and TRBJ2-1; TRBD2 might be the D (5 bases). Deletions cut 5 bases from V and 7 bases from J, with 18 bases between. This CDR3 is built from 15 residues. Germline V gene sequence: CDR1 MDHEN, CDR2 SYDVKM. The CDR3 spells CASSQRASWSNEQFF. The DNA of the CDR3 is TGTGCCAGCAGTCAAAGGGCTAGCTGGAGTAATGAGCAGTTCTTC.